This passage covers 24 T cell receptor beta chains from one sample sequenced in a study of Ad26.COV2.S vaccination and SARS-CoV-2 variants. The sample's treatment: 19 received Ad26.COV2.S at low or high dose, single or two shots; five or six received placebo; per-sample allocation not given. Day 63 after the first vaccine or placebo injection was the time point for sampling. Data came from immunoSEQ multiplex PCR; TCRdb stores just in-frame clones and leaves some out. The sample has about 400,000 clones, approximately 92% seen once; the top ten hold less than 2%. Sample: peripheral blood, taken in a trial of Ad26.COV2.S vaccine versus placebo. These receptors all stem from a person between 18 and 65 years old who received the Ad26.COV2.S COVID-19 vaccine or a placebo.

This clone was recorded once. This chain uses TRBV24-1 with TRBJ1-6, with D perhaps TRBD1 (5 bases). Looked up from germline, CDR1 is KGHDR and CDR2 is SFDVKD. The length of the CDR3 is 18 residues. The germline V and J ends were trimmed by 9 bases and 0 bases, with 20 bases remaining between them. CDR3 protein: CATGEEPQETSYNSPLHF. CDR3 in DNA: TGTGCCACCGGGGAGGAGCCACAGGAGACCTCCTATAATTCACCCCTCCACTTT.

J is TRBJ2-7 and V is TRBV4-1; D possibly uses TRBD1 or TRBD2 (5 bases each). Germline lookup yields CDR1 MGHRA and CDR2 YSYEKL. The CDR3 contains 15 residues. Trimming took off 2 bases at V and 2 bases at J, with 13 bases between the two ends. CDR3 loop: CASSQLGTGTYEQYF. In nucleotides, the CDR3 is TGCGCCAGCAGCCAATTGGGGACGGGAACCTACGAGCAGTACTTC.

V is TRBV7-2 and J is TRBJ2-1, with D perhaps TRBD2 (5 bases). The length of the CDR3 is 15 residues. V lost 7 bases and J 4 bases, leaving 17 bases between the germline ends. CDR1 is SGHTA, CDR2 FQGNSA, per germline. CDR3 DNA: TGTGCCAGCATCACAAACCGGGGAACTTACAATGAGCAGTTCTTC. Protein sequence: CASITNRGTYNEQFF.

This clone was counted a few times. This chain joins TRBV27 and TRBJ1-5, with no clear D. Germline V gene lookup returns CDR1 MNHEY and CDR2 SMNVEV (reference sequence). The CDR3 extends over 13 amino acids. Trimming took off 4 bases at V and 0 bases at J, with 4 bases between the two ends. The CDR3 DNA follows: TGTGCCAGCAGTTCGCATAGCAATCAGCCCCAGCATTTT. Protein product: CASSSHSNQPQHF.

The rearrangement links TRBV9 to TRBJ1-2, with TRBD1 matching 8 bases. The CDR3 is made up of 14 amino acids. Germline loops: CDR1 SGDLS, CDR2 YYNGEE. The J segment lost 2 bases and the V segment lost 3 bases, leaving 3 bases of the junction unmatched. CDR3 region: CASSGDRGNYGYTF. The CDR3 coding sequence is TGTGCCAGCAGCGGAGACAGGGGCAACTATGGCTACACCTTC.

This chain joins TRBV7-2 and TRBJ1-2; 7 bases fit TRBD1. V shed 1 base and J 4 bases; nucleotides not matched to a gene: 9. Germline V gives CDR1 SGHTA, CDR2 FQGNSA. This CDR3 has 16 amino acids. The CDR3 here is CASSLVLDRPIYGYTF. The CDR3 DNA is TGTGCCAGCAGCTTAGTTTTGGACAGGCCGATCTATGGCTACACCTTC.

The chain's CDR3 is CASSDSSVRDLSEAFF. The CDR3 nucleotides are TGTGCCAGCAGTGACTCATCGGTTAGGGACCTTAGTGAAGCTTTCTTT. This sequence joins TRBV2 and TRBJ1-1; D perhaps matches TRBD1 (5 bases). Germline-derived CDR1 and CDR2 are SNHLY and FYNNEI. The CDR3 has 16 residues. The V end lost 3 bases, the J end lost 7 bases, and 21 bases lay between the germline ends.

J is TRBJ1-4 and V is TRBV19; the D is unclear. This CDR3 contains 12 residues. Germline V gives CDR1 LNHDA, CDR2 SQIVND (reference sequence). Trimming stripped 9 bases from V and 4 bases from J, with 9 bases between. The DNA of the CDR3 is TGTGCCAGCCGTTTCGGTAATGAAAAACTGTTTTTT. Its protein is CASRFGNEKLFF.

The chain combines TRBV6-5 with TRBJ1-1; possible D gene TRBD1, 5 bases. The V end lost 0 bases, the J end lost 6 bases, and 14 bases lay between the germline ends. This CDR3 region has 15 residues. Germline CDR1 and CDR2: MNHEY and SVGAGI. The CDR3 DNA reads TGTGCCAGCAGTTACTCCCGAAGGAGGGGCGCTGAAGCTTTCTTT. Translating gives CASSYSRRRGAEAFF.

The CDR3 is CASSLSLSYNSPLHF. In nucleotides, the CDR3 is TGTGCCAGCAGCTTATCCCTTTCCTATAATTCACCCCTCCACTTT. The rearrangement links TRBV11-2 to TRBJ1-6, with unresolved D. The germline V and J ends were trimmed by 2 bases and 1 base, with 6 bases remaining between them. The CDR3 is 15 residues long. Germline CDR1 is SGHAT and CDR2 is FQNNGV.

The chain carries TRBV21-1 and TRBJ1-2. TRBV21-1 is noted as a pseudogene. CDR3 length: 12 amino acids. CDR3 amino acids: CASSLTNYGYTF. CDR3 bases: TGTGCCAGCAGTTTGACTAACTATGGCTACACCTTC.

The rearrangement uses TRBV30 and TRBJ2-2; D is uncertain. V dropped 0 bases and J dropped 3 bases, with 11 bases sitting between them. Per the germline V gene, CDR1 is GTSNPN and CDR2 is SVGIG (reference sequence). This CDR3 is built from 15 residues. In DNA, the CDR3 is TGTGCCTGGAGTGTACATCCGACGGACACCGGGGAGCTGTTTTTT. Encoded protein: CAWSVHPTDTGELFF.

The sample holds one count of this clone. The gene calls are TRBV4-3 and TRBJ2-1; unclear D gene. Germline V gives CDR1 LGHNA, CDR2 YSLEER. V shed 0 bases and J shed 8 bases, with 17 bases lying between them. This CDR3 spans 16 amino acids. The CDR3 loop reads CASSQDGQSDPHEQFF. The CDR3 DNA sequence: TGCGCCAGCAGCCAAGATGGGCAGAGCGATCCCCATGAGCAGTTCTTC.

The rearrangement joins TRBV3-1 (or the pseudogene TRBV3-2) to TRBJ1-1; 8 bases agree with TRBD1. CDR1 is LGHDT, CDR2 YNNKEL, per germline (reference sequence). This CDR3 contains 17 residues. V dropped 2 bases and J dropped 1; count of bases not matched to a gene: 9. CDR3 sequence (DNA): TGTGCCAGCAGCCAAAAGGACAGGGTTTGGGAGAACACTGAAGCTTTCTTT. This gives the protein CASSQKDRVWENTEAFF.

The gene calls are TRBV7-9 and TRBJ2-7; D possibly corresponds to TRBD2 (5 bases). This CDR3 region has 14 residues. Looked up from germline, CDR1 is SEHNR and CDR2 is FQNEAQ (reference sequence). Trimming shortened V by 6 bases and J by 3 bases, and 15 bases separated the two germline ends. The CDR3 sequence is CASSPGLVYYEQYF. In DNA form, the CDR3 reads TGTGCCAGCAGTCCTGGACTCGTTTACTACGAGCAGTACTTC.

The V and J genes are TRBV7-9 and TRBJ2-3; no clear D gene. The CDR3 has 14 residues. V shed 5 bases and J shed 3 bases, with 12 bases lying between them. Germline CDR1 reads SEHNR; CDR2 reads FQNEAQ (reference sequence). The chain's CDR3 is CASSPPFTTDTQYF. The CDR3 DNA reads as TGTGCCAGCAGCCCACCTTTCACTACAGATACGCAGTATTTT.

This chain joins TRBV19 and TRBJ1-2; no firm D call. The length of the CDR3 is 13 residues. The germline V gene has CDR1 LNHDA and CDR2 SQIVND (reference sequence). Trimming took 5 bases from V and 6 from J, leaving 13 bases between them. CDR3 amino acids: CASSWWENDGYTF. In DNA, the CDR3 is TGTGCCAGTAGTTGGTGGGAGAATGATGGCTACACCTTC.

The rearrangement links TRBV28 to TRBJ2-4; weak D call: TRBD1 (7 bases). The length of the CDR3 is 21 residues. CDR1 and CDR2 from the germline V gene are MDHEN and SYDVKM. The V and J ends lost 3 bases and 5 bases respectively, with 32 bases between them. The CDR3 loop is CASSFSLDRSIPGADQNIQYF. The CDR3, as DNA: TGTGCCAGCAGTTTTAGTCTGGACAGGTCGATTCCGGGGGCTGACCAAAACATTCAGTACTTC.

This chain joins TRBV19 and TRBJ1-2; D remains unclear. V lost 0 bases, J lost 2 bases, and 10 bases lay in between. The CDR3 has 15 residues. Germline values: CDR1 LNHDA, CDR2 SQIVND (reference sequence). In DNA, the CDR3 is TGTGCCAGTAGTATAGACAGACTCACAAACTATGGCTACACCTTC. Translation gives CASSIDRLTNYGYTF.

The V and J genes are TRBV5-6 and TRBJ2-7; D is possibly TRBD1 (6 bases). Deletions cut 5 bases from V and 0 bases from J, with 15 bases between. The CDR3 is 15 residues long. Per germline, CDR1 SGHDT and CDR2 YYEEEE. CDR3 sequence (DNA): TGTGCCAGCAGGGGGGCCAGGATGGGCTCCTACGAGCAGTACTTC. Its translation is CASRGARMGSYEQYF.

The CDR3 is CASSQDTGNTIYF. CDR3 DNA sequence: TGTGCCAGCAGCCAAGATACAGGGAACACCATATATTTT. J is TRBJ1-3 and V is TRBV3-1 (or the pseudogene TRBV3-2); possibly TRBD1 for D (6 bases). Per germline, CDR1 LGHDT and CDR2 YNNKEL (reference sequence). The V and J ends lost 0 bases and 7 bases respectively, with 7 bases between them. CDR3 size: 13 residues.

The gene calls are TRBV5-1 and TRBJ1-4; 7 nucleotides align to TRBD1. This CDR3 is 15 amino acids long. J gave up 3 bases and V 4 bases, and 6 bases lay outside the gene matches. The V gene's germline CDR1 is SGHRS and CDR2 YFSETQ. This chain's CDR3 is CASSGGTASNEKLFF. CDR3 nucleotide sequence: TGCGCCAGCAGCGGGGGGACAGCTTCTAATGAAAAACTGTTTTTT.

V usage is TRBV28 and J usage is TRBJ1-2, with D possibly matching TRBD1 (6 bases). The germline V and J ends were trimmed by 2 bases and 6 bases, with 10 bases remaining between them. CDR3 size: 13 residues. Germline V gives CDR1 MDHEN, CDR2 SYDVKM. CDR3 coding DNA: TGTGCCAGCAGTTTAGCAGGGGTTAATGGCTACACCTTC. This sequence encodes CASSLAGVNGYTF.

The chain couples TRBV18 to TRBJ1-1; D might be TRBD1 (5 bases). CDR3 length: 11 amino acids. The germline CDR1 and CDR2 sequences are KGHSH and LQKENI. V lost 4 bases and J lost 11, with 11 bases in between. The CDR3 sequence: CASSHGGDAFF. The CDR3 DNA reads as TGTGCCAGCTCACACGGGGGTGACGCTTTCTTT.